This is a list of T cell receptor beta chains from one sample in a study of immune characterization of retroperitoneal liposarcoma. In TCRdb, the PCR reads were re-called with MiXCR into one record per CDR3 protein. The data show about 10,000 distinct CDR3 sequences, more than 25% seen once. The material sequenced was blood. These receptor sequences come from a male donor with retroperitoneal liposarcoma. CDR3s leave out the opening cysteine and the closing phenylalanine or tryptophan. A D gene is named only where the DNA matches it firmly. Clone size is shown for a subset of rows, as once, few, many or a class of expanded clone.

abundance,d_gene,j_gene,v_gene,CDR3aa
medium-sized,TRBD2,NA,TRBV6-1,ASSGLAGLNEQY
many,TRBD2,TRBJ2-3,TRBV27,ASSWDYHTDTQY
many,NA,TRBJ2-5,TRBV6-1,ASSEAGKGMETQY
NA,TRBD2,TRBJ2-5,TRBV12-3/TRBV12-4,ASSPGGLLQETQY
medium-sized,TRBD1,TRBJ2-5,TRBV10-1,ASSPRQGMGETQY
NA,NA,TRBJ2-3,TRBV19,ASSGGQVDTQY
NA,NA,TRBJ2-7,TRBV3-1,ASSQLKGTHEQY
NA,NA,TRBJ1-2,TRBV7-6,ASSTGAFYGYT
many,NA,TRBJ2-3,TRBV6-1,ASSDRPLDTQY
medium-sized,NA,NA,TRBV6-1,ASRHGTETYEQY
many,TRBD2,NA,TRBV7-6,ASSLGRGRDPYEQY
NA,NA,TRBJ2-2,TRBV6-4,ASQTYNRIGELF
many,NA,TRBJ2-3,TRBV10-3,AISEGGNTDTQY
medium-sized,TRBD1,TRBJ2-5,TRBV6-1,ASSYTDRVGETQY
many,NA,TRBJ1-1,TRBV7-3,ASSLGGAGWSGAF
NA,NA,TRBJ2-4,TRBV4-1,ASSQDWAGMAKNIQY
NA,NA,TRBJ1-6,TRBV4-1,ASSQGGAGSSYNSPLH
few,TRBD1,TRBJ2-2,TRBV24-1,ATSGTGSGGELF
NA,NA,NA,TRBV5-1,ASSLPGAEGFQETQY
NA,NA,TRBJ2-1,TRBV6-1,ASIPQTQVVGVSYNEQF
medium-sized,NA,TRBJ2-2,TRBV6-1,ASSERVGGELF
few,NA,TRBJ2-1,TRBV11-3,ASSSPGWGETQF
medium-sized,TRBD2,TRBJ2-1,TRBV6-1,ASSPTSGATYNEQF
NA,NA,TRBJ2-1,TRBV29-1,SVGGGFNEQF
few,TRBD1,TRBJ2-1,TRBV10-2,ASRAGTGYNEQF
NA,NA,TRBJ2-5,TRBV6-6,ASSPDGVAETQY
few,NA,TRBJ1-5,TRBV4-1,ASSLQVNQPQH
medium-sized,NA,TRBJ2-5,TRBV27,ASIRGETQY
NA,NA,TRBJ1-1,TRBV4-2,ASSQDVRPSSNTEAF
once,NA,TRBJ1-4,TRBV25-1,ASQVGAALNEKLF
NA,TRBD2,TRBJ2-1,TRBV4-1,ASSQDPGLAGDRQF
few,NA,TRBJ2-2,TRBV12-3/TRBV12-4,ASSPQGPGELF
NA,NA,TRBJ2-4,TRBV7-2,ASSLVRGRYNEQY
few,TRBD2,TRBJ2-1,TRBV12-3/TRBV12-4,ASSFKGTSGYNEQF
many,NA,TRBJ1-5,TRBV6-1,ASTVGNQPQH
many,NA,TRBJ2-1,TRBV6-1,ASREREWLDSSYNEQF
few,NA,TRBJ1-4,TRBV6-6,ASSYYTATNEKLF
medium-sized,NA,NA,TRBV6-1,ASSERAGGGFEQY
few,NA,TRBJ1-1,TRBV12-3/TRBV12-4,ASSLEMNTEAF
few,NA,TRBJ2-1,TRBV7-2,ASSPPTDSRGQF
few,TRBD1,TRBJ1-1,TRBV27,ASSLEAQGGEAF
many,TRBD1,TRBJ2-2,TRBV25-1,ASSEFVGGTNTGELF
NA,NA,TRBJ2-3,TRBV18,ASSPVSTDTQY
NA,TRBD2,TRBJ2-1,TRBV27,ASSLSGVAGAETQF
NA,NA,NA,TRBV7-8,ASSLDGGRQETQY
NA,TRBD1,NA,TRBV10-1,ASKGQAYEQY
NA,NA,TRBJ2-1,TRBV6-1,ASKEVTEVEQF
few,NA,TRBJ1-3,TRBV6-8,ASSYSRQSSGNTIY
medium-sized,NA,TRBJ1-1,TRBV6-1,ASKKDNRVTEAF
NA,TRBD1,TRBJ2-1,TRBV7-8,ASSLLSSRGHFYNEQF
NA,NA,TRBJ2-1,TRBV12-3/TRBV12-4,ASSFSDEHNEQF
NA,TRBD1,TRBJ2-2,TRBV12-3/TRBV12-4,ASSRDRGVGELF
NA,NA,TRBJ2-3,TRBV3-1,ASSQKGGTDTQY